What follows is one T cell receptor beta chain and its context. TCRdb ran MiXCR on the 5' RACE reads and lists one entry per CDR3 protein. In the table there are roughly 350,000 distinct CDR3 sequences, around 27% of which are singletons. This sample stems from a study of T-cell memory formation after mild COVID-19. The CDR3 runs 14 residues. Trimming shortened V by 4 bases and J by 4 bases, and 14 bases separated the two germline ends. Germline V lookup: CDR1 LGHDT, CDR2 YNNKEL (reference sequence). The receptor's source is an adult woman who had mild COVID-19 (a few samples of this study predate the infection). Cell type and time point are not known. The chain links TRBV3-1 to TRBJ2-7; D tentatively fits TRBD1 or TRBD2 (5 bases each). Sequencing used PBMCs or a T cell subset sorted from them (not recorded which). CDR3 sequence reads: CASSRGSEGYEQYF. In nucleotides, the CDR3 is TGTGCCAGCAGCCGGGGGAGCGAAGGTTACGAGCAGTACTTC.